The next 16 T cell receptor beta chains were all read from a single sample in a study of shared clonotypes between healthy human individuals. The repertoire was sequenced with immunoSEQ multiplex PCR; TCRdb's copy has only in-frame clones and lacks some. The sample carries 2 million to 3 million clones, roughly 93% recorded once. Specimen: naive CD4+ T cells from PBMCs. As to subset: CD45RA+ positively selected. The source is a man between 18 and 29 years old in good health. Some clones in this sample may be carry-over from other donors' samples.

The chain carries TRBV7-3 and TRBJ2-5; D ambiguous. Germline V CDR1 and CDR2: SGHTA, FQGTGA. Trimming left V 3 bases short and J 3 bases short, with 14 bases between. The CDR3 is made up of 15 amino acids. CDR3 residues: CASSLSGGRKETQYF. CDR3 sequence (DNA): TGTGCCAGCAGCTTGTCAGGTGGGCGGAAAGAGACCCAGTACTTC. The full variable domain, in which reference TRBV7-3 and TRBJ2-5 provide the parts outside the CDR3, is GAGVSQTPSNKVTEKGKYVELRCDPISGHTALYWYRQSLGQGPEFLIYFQGTGAADDSGLPNDRFFAVRPEGSVSTLKIQRTERGDSAVYLCASSLSGGRKETQYFGPGTRLLVL.

J is TRBJ2-2 and V is TRBV6-4; D remains unclear. Deletions cut 3 bases from V and 5 bases from J, with 7 bases between. This CDR3 contains 13 residues. Germline lookup yields CDR1 MRHNA and CDR2 SNTAGT. DNA for the CDR3: TGTGCCAGCAGTGAGTCGAGGACCGGGGAGCTGTTTTTT. Its translation: CASSESRTGELFF.

The rearrangement links TRBV19 to TRBJ2-1, with 7 nucleotides matching TRBD1. The length of the CDR3 is 14 residues. The germline gives CDR1 LNHDA, CDR2 SQIVND (reference sequence). Trimming cost V 8 bases and J 6 bases; bases outside gene matches: 10. The CDR3 bases are TGTGCCAGTGGGACAGTAAACAACCTCAATGAGCAGTTCTTC. Translated, it gives CASGTVNNLNEQFF. Filled out from reference TRBV19 and TRBJ2-1, the complete variable domain reads DGGITQSPKYLFRKEGQNVTLSCEQNLNHDAMYWYRQDPGQGLRLIYYSQIVNDFQKGDIAEGYSVSREKKESFPLTVTSAQKNPTAFYLCASGTVNNLNEQFFGPGTRLTVL.

This rearrangement joins TRBV5-4 to TRBJ2-7; perhaps TRBD1 as D (5 bases). CDR1 SGHNT and CDR2 YYREEE come from the germline V gene (reference sequence). The CDR3 sequence is 14 residues long. Trimming took off 3 bases at V and 7 bases at J, with 17 bases between the two ends. CDR3: CASSSPRGTEEQYF. DNA of the CDR3: TGTGCCAGCAGCTCTCCAAGGGGTACGGAGGAGCAGTACTTC.

The chain employs TRBV7-6 and TRBJ2-7; D unresolved. Germline assignment: CDR1 SGHVS and CDR2 FNYEAQ. The CDR3 loop spans 14 amino acids. V dropped 0 bases and J dropped 1 base, with 7 bases sitting between them. CDR3 sequence (DNA): TGTGCCAGCAGCTTAGCGTCGTTTTCCTACGAGCAGTACTTC. Encoded protein: CASSLASFSYEQYF.

Turning to this clone: The identical CDR3 is also encoded by other nucleotide sequences in the sample. This chain links TRBV9 with TRBJ2-7, with 11 bases lining up with TRBD2. Germline CDR1 reads SGDLS; CDR2 reads YYNGEE. V lost 3 bases and J lost 4; bases outside the gene matches: 3. CDR3 length: 14 residues. CDR3 amino acids: CASSAGTSGYEQYF. CDR3 nucleotide sequence: TGTGCCAGCAGCGCTGGGACTAGCGGATACGAGCAGTACTTC. Full variable domain (outside the CDR3, taken from reference TRBV9 and TRBJ2-7): DSGVTQTPKHLITATGQRVTLRCSPRSGDLSVYWYQQSLDQGLQFLIQYYNGEERAKGNILERFSAQQFPDLHSELNLSSLELGDSALYFCASSAGTSGYEQYFGPGTRLTVT.

The chain recombines TRBV28 with TRBJ1-5, with D perhaps TRBD1 (5 bases). The CDR3 sequence is 13 residues long. V was shortened by 7 bases and J by 7 bases, with 14 bases between the two germline ends. In germline, CDR1 is MDHEN, CDR2 SYDVKM. The CDR3 spells CASMGGNGQPQHF. The CDR3 bases are TGTGCCAGCATGGGGGGGAATGGCCAGCCCCAGCATTTT.

This sequence joins TRBV7-8 and TRBJ2-1, with D perhaps TRBD2 (6 bases). Trimming removed 5 bases at V and 5 bases at J, with 16 bases between. CDR1 is SGHVS, CDR2 FQNEAQ, per germline. CDR3 length equals 15 residues. The CDR3 nucleotides read TGTGCCAGCAGCCCCTCTGCGGGGTTGCACAATGAGCAGTTCTTC. Its protein is CASSPSAGLHNEQFF.

V usage is TRBV9 and J usage is TRBJ2-2, with TRBD1 as a possible D gene (5 bases). The germline V and J ends were trimmed by 0 bases and 1 base, with 13 bases remaining between them. Germline assignment: CDR1 SGDLS and CDR2 YYNGEE. The CDR3 contains 17 residues. In DNA, the CDR3 is TGTGCCAGCAGCGTAGTCGCCCAGGGCGGGAACACCGGGGAGCTGTTTTTT. Translated, it gives CASSVVAQGGNTGELFF.

This chain connects TRBV7-3 to TRBJ2-5; tentative D call: TRBD2 (6 bases). The CDR3 sequence is 14 residues long. From germline, CDR1 is SGHTA and CDR2 FQGTGA. V was trimmed by 2 bases and J by 5 bases, leaving 12 bases between them. CDR3: CASSLGPEGETQYF. The CDR3, as DNA: TGTGCCAGCAGCTTAGGGCCGGAGGGGGAGACCCAGTACTTC.

Details on this clone: The same CDR3 arises from other DNA sequences in this sample as well. The chain has TRBV5-1 and TRBJ1-1; unclear D gene. Germline CDR1 reads SGHRS; CDR2 reads YFSETQ. V was shortened by 4 bases and J by 1 base, with 8 bases between the two germline ends. The CDR3 loop spans 13 amino acids. The CDR3 bases are TGCGCCAGCAGCCTAAGTAAGAACACTGAAGCTTTCTTT. Amino acid sequence: CASSLSKNTEAFF.

The chain couples TRBV4-3 to TRBJ1-4; D gene unclear. This CDR3 comprises 16 residues. Germline assignment: CDR1 LGHNA and CDR2 YSLEER. Trimming left V 5 bases short and J 0 bases short, with 13 bases between. For the CDR3, the DNA is TGCGCCAGCAGCTCTCTACTACGTGCAACTAATGAAAAACTGTTTTTT. Encoded protein: CASSSLLRATNEKLFF.

Only a few counts were recorded for this clone. The V gene is TRBV29-1, the J gene TRBJ1-1; unclear D gene. Germline V gene lookup returns CDR1 SQVTM and CDR2 ANQGSEA. This CDR3 has 11 amino acids. With 4 bases removed from V and 8 bases from J, the gap between germline ends came to 11 bases. CDR3 sequence: CSVVLGREAFF. CDR3 DNA sequence: TGCAGCGTTGTACTCGGCAGAGAAGCTTTCTTT.

The chain has TRBV5-1 and TRBJ1-1; TRBD1 aligns across 11 bases. In germline, CDR1 is SGHRS, CDR2 YFSETQ. The V segment lost 4 bases and the J segment 11 bases; nucleotides outside the gene matches: 10. The CDR3 contains 14 residues. The CDR3 region is CASSPGTGGVGAFF. Written as DNA, the CDR3 is TGCGCCAGCAGCCCCGGGACAGGGGGAGTTGGGGCTTTCTTT.

The rearrangement joins TRBV7-9 to TRBJ1-6; D remains ambiguous. The germline V gene has CDR1 SEHNR and CDR2 FQNEAQ (reference sequence). Trimming cost V 1 base and J 10 bases, with 8 bases left between them. The CDR3 covers 13 residues. The CDR3 loop reads CASSLGNPSPLHF. The CDR3, as DNA: TGTGCCAGCAGCTTAGGGAACCCCTCACCCCTCCACTTT.

CDR3 region: CASSAQGLGRAFQETQYF. The CDR3 region has the DNA TGTGCCAGCAGTGCCCAAGGACTAGGGAGGGCCTTCCAAGAGACCCAGTACTTC. V gene TRBV2 combines with J gene TRBJ2-5; 7 positions agree with TRBD2. The CDR3 loop spans 18 amino acids. V dropped 4 bases and J dropped 1; count of bases not matched to a gene: 15. Germline-derived CDR1 and CDR2 are SNHLY and FYNNEI.